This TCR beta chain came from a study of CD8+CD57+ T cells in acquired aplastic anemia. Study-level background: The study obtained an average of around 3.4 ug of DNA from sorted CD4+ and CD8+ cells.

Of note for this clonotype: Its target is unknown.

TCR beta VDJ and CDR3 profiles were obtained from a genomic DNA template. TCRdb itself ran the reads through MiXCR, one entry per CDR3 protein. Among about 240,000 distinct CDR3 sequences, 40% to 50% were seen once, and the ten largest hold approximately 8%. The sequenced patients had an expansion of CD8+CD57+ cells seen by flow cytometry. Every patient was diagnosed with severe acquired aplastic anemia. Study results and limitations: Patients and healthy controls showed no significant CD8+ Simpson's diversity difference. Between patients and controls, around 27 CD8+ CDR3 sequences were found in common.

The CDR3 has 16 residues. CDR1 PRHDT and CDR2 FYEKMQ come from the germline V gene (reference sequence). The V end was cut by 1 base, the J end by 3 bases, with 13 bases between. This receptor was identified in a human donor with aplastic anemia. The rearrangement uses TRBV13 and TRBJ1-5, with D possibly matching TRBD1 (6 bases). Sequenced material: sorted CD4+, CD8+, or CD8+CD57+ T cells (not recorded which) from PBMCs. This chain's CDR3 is CASSLEGGMSNQPQHF. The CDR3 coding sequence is TGTGCCAGCAGCTTAGAGGGGGGAATGTCCAATCAGCCCCAGCATTTT.